The source of this TCR beta chain is a study of ipilimumab plus nivolumab after autologous stem cell transplantation. Study in general: Myeloma patients were high-risk transplant-naive or relapsed within 3 years of first autologous transplant. General study findings and limits: The authors say TCR, Treg and microbiome findings warrant further study.

Data came from immunoSEQ multiplex PCR; TCRdb stores just in-frame clones and leaves some out. The sample contains about 40,000 clones, almost 95% of which appear only once. The J segment lost 7 bases and the V segment lost 0 bases, leaving 7 bases of the junction unmatched. The germline V gene encodes CDR1 SGHRS and CDR2 YFSETQ. This CDR3 spans 15 amino acids. On this clone: What it recognizes is unknown.

Starting 14 to 28 days after autologous transplant, ipilimumab 1 mg/kg was given. Patients got 3 mg/kg IV nivolumab weeks 1, 4, 7, 10, then biweekly through week 26. This sequence was found in a male donor with multiple myeloma. Material: PBMCs, obtained in a trial of ipilimumab plus nivolumab as post-transplant consolidation. This chain joins TRBV5-1 and TRBJ2-7; TRBD2 agrees at 10 bases. The CDR3 nucleotides read TGCGCCAGCAGCTTGGATACTAGCGGGGTTGGTGAGCAGTACTTC. Translation: CASSLDTSGVGEQYF.